This is a list of T cell receptor beta chains from one sample in a study of long-term antiretroviral therapy in people with HIV. Only in-frame clones appear in the TCRdb table, and some are missing; sequencing was by immunoSEQ multiplex PCR. The sample lists fewer than 15,000 clones; around three quarters were seen once. The sequencing here drew on unsorted PBMCs, taken 0.8 years before starting antiretroviral therapy. All receptors come from a woman in her forties with HIV. Each CDR3 is given with its conserved first and last residue. Fields, in order: D gene, V gene, J gene, clone size, CDR3 length, CDR3 DNA, CDR3 protein. D genes are given only for firm matches. Not every row has a clone size; where given, it reads once, few, many or a size class.

NA	TRBV5-1	TRBJ2-3	NA	17	TGCGCCAGCAGCCTTGGGGCCTTAGCGGCAAGCACAGATACGCAGTATTTT	CASSLGALAASTDTQYF
NA	TRBV28	TRBJ2-5	few	14	TGTGCCAGCAGTCCCGGGAGTCTCCAAGAGACCCAGTACTTC	CASSPGSLQETQYF
NA	TRBV27	TRBJ2-7	NA	15	TGTGCCAGCAGTTTATCGCCCCCGGGGTCCTACGAGCAGTACTTC	CASSLSPPGSYEQYF
NA	TRBV18	TRBJ2-5	NA	14	TGTGCCAGCTCATCTCGCGGGCCCCAAGAGACCCAGTACTTC	CASSSRGPQETQYF
NA	TRBV29-1	TRBJ2-7	NA	14	TGCAGCGTTGACCCACAGGGTTTGGGCTACGAGCAGTACTTC	CSVDPQGLGYEQYF
TRBD1	TRBV11-2	TRBJ1-1	few	14	TGTGCCAGCAGCCCACAGGGGGCGAACACTGAAGCTTTCTTT	CASSPQGANTEAFF
TRBD1	TRBV6-1	TRBJ2-7	NA	15	TGTGCCAGCAGTGCTGAGGGGGACAGGGGATACGAGCAGTACTTC	CASSAEGDRGYEQYF
TRBD1	TRBV7-9	TRBJ1-4	NA	14	TGTGCCAGCAGACAGGGGGCGGGGAATGAAAAACTGTTTTTT	CASRQGAGNEKLFF
NA	TRBV6-5	TRBJ1-4	NA	16	TGTGCCAGCAGTTACACCTACAGGGTAGAAAAAGAAAAACTGTTTTTT	CASSYTYRVEKEKLFF
NA	TRBV7-9	TRBJ2-2	NA	15	TGTGCCAGCAGAAGTCCGGGGCCCGGTACCGGGGAGCTGTTTTTT	CASRSPGPGTGELFF
NA	TRBV5-4	TRBJ2-5	once	14	TGTGCCAGCAGCTTACGAGGGAGTAAAGAGACCCAGTACTTC	CASSLRGSKETQYF
TRBD1	TRBV18	TRBJ2-7	NA	16	TGTGCCAGCTCCCAGTACGCACAGGGGCTCTCCTACGAGCAGTACTTC	CASSQYAQGLSYEQYF
NA	TRBV6-1	TRBJ1-5	few	13	TGTGCCAGCAGTGACCAGGTCAATCAGCCCCAGCATTTT	CASSDQVNQPQHF
NA	TRBV9	TRBJ1-4	NA	14	TGTGCCAGCAGCTCGGGGTCATTGACGGAAAAACTGTTTTTT	CASSSGSLTEKLFF
TRBD1	TRBV6-1	TRBJ2-7	NA	13	TGTGCCAGCAGATCGACAGGGCCCTACGAGCAGTACTTC	CASRSTGPYEQYF
NA	TRBV19	TRBJ2-3	few	15	TGTGCCAGTAGTATACGCGAGGCTATCACAGATACGCAGTATTTT	CASSIREAITDTQYF
NA	TRBV7-9	TRBJ2-1	NA	12	TGTGCCAGCAGCTTCCAGGGCAATGAGCAGTTCTTC	CASSFQGNEQFF
TRBD1	TRBV27	TRBJ2-7	NA	13	TGTGCCAGCCGCCCGACAGGGTGGTACGAGCAGTACTTC	CASRPTGWYEQYF
TRBD2	TRBV4-3	TRBJ2-1	large	16	TGCGCCAGCAGCCAGGACGGGACTAGCGTTAGCGATGAGCAGTTCTTC	CASSQDGTSVSDEQFF
TRBD2	TRBV29-1	TRBJ2-7	once	17	TGCAGCGTTGAAGATAGTCACGGGGAGGGGCCCTTCTACGAGCAGTACTTC	CSVEDSHGEGPFYEQYF
NA	TRBV29-1	TRBJ2-1	once	10	TGCAGCGTTGCCCTGGATGAGCAGTTCTTC	CSVALDEQFF
TRBD2	TRBV11-2	TRBJ2-7	NA	14	TGTGCCAGCAGCTTAGGCCTAGCGGAATACGAGCAGTACTTC	CASSLGLAEYEQYF
TRBD2	TRBV13	TRBJ2-5	NA	16	TGTGCCAGCAGCCAAGCTGGCGGGAGGGCCCAAGAGACCCAGTACTTC	CASSQAGGRAQETQYF
NA	TRBV28	TRBJ1-3	NA	13	TGTGCCAGCACCCTGGTAAGGGGGAACACCATATATTTT	CASTLVRGNTIYF
NA	TRBV7-2	TRBJ2-7	medium-sized	13	TGTGCCAGCAGCTTAAGGGAGAGCTACGAGCAGTACTTC	CASSLRESYEQYF
TRBD2	TRBV7-2	TRBJ2-2	NA	16	TGTGCCAGCAGCCGGACTAGCGGGTTGAACACCGGGGAGCTGTTTTTT	CASSRTSGLNTGELFF
TRBD2	TRBV6-1	TRBJ2-1	NA	17	TGTGCCAGCAGTGATCAATCCGGGACTAGCGGGTACAATGAGCAGTTCTTC	CASSDQSGTSGYNEQFF
NA	TRBV21-1	TRBJ1-2	NA	13	TGTGCCAGCAGCAAAGAGGGACAGGGGGGCTACACCTTC	CASSKEGQGGYTF
NA	TRBV4-1	TRBJ2-7	NA	14	TGCGCCAGCAGCCAAGAACTACCCTCCTACGAGCAGTACTTC	CASSQELPSYEQYF
TRBD1	TRBV2	TRBJ2-7	few	15	TGTGCCAGCAGGGATCCGGGACAGGGGCCCTACGAGCAGTACTTC	CASRDPGQGPYEQYF
NA	TRBV21-1	TRBJ1-1	NA	14	TGTGCCACCCCGGGCAGGGGGTTTACTGCTGAAGCTTTCTTT	CATPGRGFTAEAFF
NA	TRBV27	TRBJ1-3	NA	14	TGTGCCAGCAGTTCCGCAGGGGCTGGAAACACCATATATTTT	CASSSAGAGNTIYF
NA	TRBV28	TRBJ2-3	NA	12	TGTGCCAGCAGTCCCACCCGTAGAACGCAGTATTTT	CASSPTRRTQYF
NA	TRBV4-1	TRBJ2-7	NA	14	TGCGCCAGCAGCCAAGTGTTGGGGGCCTACGAGCAGTACTTC	CASSQVLGAYEQYF
NA	TRBV6-1	TRBJ2-7	NA	15	TGTGCCCGACGGATGGAGACTAGTCCATCCTACGAGCAGTACTTC	CARRMETSPSYEQYF
NA	TRBV5-6	TRBJ2-5	once	11	TGTGCCAGCAGCTTGGGACAGACCCAGTACTTC	CASSLGQTQYF
NA	TRBV2	TRBJ2-7	NA	11	TGTGCCAGCAGAAACCTGTACGAGCAGTACTTC	CASRNLYEQYF
NA	TRBV13	TRBJ2-1	NA	13	TGTGCCAGCAGCTTTGGCGGTTACAATGAGCAGTTCTTC	CASSFGGYNEQFF
NA	TRBV9	TRBJ2-2	NA	12	TGTGCCAGCAGCGTATTGGCAGGGGAGCTGTTTTTT	CASSVLAGELFF
TRBD1	TRBV30	TRBJ1-5	NA	19	TGTGCCCGTCGTTTAGGAGGCGGACAGGGGAAAGATAGCAATCAGCCCCAGCATTTT	CARRLGGGQGKDSNQPQHF
NA	TRBV27	TRBJ2-2	NA	14	TGTGCCAGCAGTTTGCTCGCGAACACCGGGGAGCTGTTTTTT	CASSLLANTGELFF
NA	TRBV5-4	TRBJ2-5	NA	13	TGTGCCAGCAGTTCCCAACGGGTCGAGTCCCAGTACTTC	CASSSQRVESQYF
TRBD2	TRBV25-1	TRBJ2-1	NA	17	TGTGCCAGCAGTGAACTCCTGGGACTAGCGGACTACAATGAGCAGTTCTTC	CASSELLGLADYNEQFF
NA	TRBV6-1	TRBJ2-5	NA	12	TGTGCCAGCAGTGAAGGGCAGGTCTTCCCGTACTTC	CASSEGQVFPYF
TRBD2	TRBV7-9	TRBJ2-7	few	15	TGTGCCAGCAGCCTAAACAGCGGGAGATCGGGTGAGCAGTACTTC	CASSLNSGRSGEQYF
NA	TRBV9	TRBJ1-4	NA	14	TGTGCCAGCAGCGTAGGGCCCGTTGGGGAAAAACTGTTTTTT	CASSVGPVGEKLFF
TRBD2	TRBV7-9	TRBJ2-5	NA	14	TGTGCCAGCAGCTTAGGGGAGGGCAGAGGGGCCCAGTACTTC	CASSLGEGRGAQYF
TRBD1	TRBV6-1	TRBJ2-1	NA	14	TGTGCCAGCATTGAAGGGGGCGCGGTAAATGAGCAGTTCTTC	CASIEGGAVNEQFF
TRBD2	TRBV5-1	TRBJ2-7	NA	16	TGCGCCAGCAGCTCCGATGGACTAGCGGGTACCTACGAGCAGTACTTC	CASSSDGLAGTYEQYF
TRBD2	TRBV7-9	TRBJ2-3	NA	16	TGTGCCAGCAGCTTAGCCAGCGGGAGGCGCACAGATACGCAGTATTTT	CASSLASGRRTDTQYF
NA	TRBV6-5	TRBJ2-7	NA	12	TGTGCCAGCAGTCCCACAGGGTACGAGCAGTACTTC	CASSPTGYEQYF
NA	TRBV7-2	TRBJ2-7	NA	15	TGTGCCAGCAGCCCAGGGGGGACGAGCTCCTACGAGCAGTACTTC	CASSPGGTSSYEQYF
NA	TRBV27	TRBJ1-5	NA	14	TGTGCCAGCAGTTTAGGGGGTTACGGCCAGCCCCAGCATTTT	CASSLGGYGQPQHF